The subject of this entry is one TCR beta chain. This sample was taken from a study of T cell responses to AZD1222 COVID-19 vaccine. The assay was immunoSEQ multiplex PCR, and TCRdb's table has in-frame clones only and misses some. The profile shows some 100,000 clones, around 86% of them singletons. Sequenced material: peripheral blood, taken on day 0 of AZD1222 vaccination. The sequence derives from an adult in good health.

The CDR3 region has the DNA TGTGCCAGCGGCACCAAGGTGAACACTGAAGCTTTCTTT. Translated, it gives CASGTKVNTEAFF. The chain is built from TRBV6-5 and TRBJ1-1; D ambiguous. Germline loops: CDR1 MNHEY, CDR2 SVGAGI. This CDR3 has 13 amino acids. V was clipped by 8 bases and J by 0 bases, with 10 bases between them.